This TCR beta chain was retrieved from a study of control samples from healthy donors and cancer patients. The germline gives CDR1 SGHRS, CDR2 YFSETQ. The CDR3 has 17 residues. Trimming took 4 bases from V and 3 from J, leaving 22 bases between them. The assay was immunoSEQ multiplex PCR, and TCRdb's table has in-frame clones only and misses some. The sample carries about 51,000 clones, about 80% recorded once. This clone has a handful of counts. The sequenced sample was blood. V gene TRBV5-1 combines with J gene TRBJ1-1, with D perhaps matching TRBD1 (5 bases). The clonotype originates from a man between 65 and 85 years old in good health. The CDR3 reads CASSIRPGGASDTEAFF. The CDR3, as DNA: TGCGCCAGCAGCATACGTCCGGGGGGAGCGTCGGACACTGAAGCTTTCTTT.